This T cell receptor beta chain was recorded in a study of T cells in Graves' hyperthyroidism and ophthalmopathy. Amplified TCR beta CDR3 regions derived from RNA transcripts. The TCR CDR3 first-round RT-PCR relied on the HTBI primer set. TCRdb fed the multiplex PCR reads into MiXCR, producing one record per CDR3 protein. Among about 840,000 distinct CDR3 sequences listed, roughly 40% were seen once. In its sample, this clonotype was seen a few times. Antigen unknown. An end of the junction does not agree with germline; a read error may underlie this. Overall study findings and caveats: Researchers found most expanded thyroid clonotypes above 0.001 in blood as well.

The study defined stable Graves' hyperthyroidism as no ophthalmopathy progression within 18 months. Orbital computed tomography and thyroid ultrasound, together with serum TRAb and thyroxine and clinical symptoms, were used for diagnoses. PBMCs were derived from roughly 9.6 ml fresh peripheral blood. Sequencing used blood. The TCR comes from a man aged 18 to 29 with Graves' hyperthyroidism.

The CDR3 sequence is CASSPAGIGQPQHF. The CDR3 DNA reads TGTGCCAGCAGCCCCGCAGGGATCGGTCAGCCCCAGCATTTT. J is TRBJ1-5 and V is TRBV4-1; D is perhaps TRBD1 (5 bases). This CDR3 has 14 amino acids. CDR1 is MGHRA, CDR2 YSYEKL, per germline.